These 5 T cell receptor beta chains were sequenced from one sample in a study of cytomegalovirus exposure and HLA in healthy donors. Sequencing used immunoSEQ multiplex PCR; TCRdb keeps in-frame clones, though not all of them. The sample carries about 170,000 clones, about 95% recorded once. What was sequenced was PBMCs. These receptors originate from a woman between 18 and 29 years old in good health and CMV-seronegative.

The chain links TRBV7-2 to TRBJ1-5, with 9 bases lining up with TRBD1. The trim removed 3 bases at V and 5 bases at J, leaving 2 bases unmatched. The germline CDR1 and CDR2 sequences are SGHTA and FQGNSA. The CDR3 runs to 14 residues. The CDR3 here is CASSFRDRDQPQHF. As DNA, the CDR3 is TGTGCCAGCAGCTTCCGGGACAGGGATCAGCCCCAGCATTTT. The full variable domain, in which reference TRBV7-2 and TRBJ1-5 provide the parts outside the CDR3, is GAGVSQSPSNKVTEKGKDVELRCDPISGHTALYWYRQSLGQGLEFLIYFQGNSAPDKSGLPSDRFSAERTGGSVSTLTIQRTQQEDSAVYLCASSFRDRDQPQHFGDGTRLSIL.

This rearrangement joins TRBV19 to TRBJ1-3, with TRBD1 matching over 7 bases. Per germline, CDR1 LNHDA and CDR2 SQIVND (reference sequence). This CDR3 is built from 15 residues. The V segment lost 3 bases and the J segment 1 base; nucleotides outside the gene matches: 3. CDR3 in amino acids: CASSMDRISGNTIYF. The CDR3 DNA reads TGTGCCAGTAGTATGGACAGGATTTCTGGAAACACCATATATTTT.

The DNA for the CDR3 is TGTGCCAGCAGTTACTCGAACAGCCAAGAGACCCAGTACTTC. As protein: CASSYSNSQETQYF. The rearrangement joins TRBV6-5 to TRBJ2-5, with D uncertain. The germline V and J ends were trimmed by 0 bases and 1 base, with 6 bases remaining between them. Germline V gene sequence: CDR1 MNHEY, CDR2 SVGAGI. This CDR3 spans 14 amino acids.

The J gene is TRBJ1-6, the V gene TRBV11-2, with 7 bases that match TRBD1. The CDR3 runs 15 residues. The J segment lost 3 bases and the V segment lost 4 bases, leaving 3 bases of the junction unmatched. Germline V CDR1 and CDR2: SGHAT, FQNNGV. The CDR3 sequence: CASSSRDSYNSPLHF. The CDR3 region has the DNA TGTGCCAGCAGCTCGAGGGACAGCTATAATTCACCCCTCCACTTT.

The chain joins TRBV7-9 to TRBJ2-1; D ambiguous. The V end lost 5 bases, the J end lost 1 base, and 18 bases lay between the germline ends. Germline lookup yields CDR1 SEHNR and CDR2 FQNEAQ (reference sequence). The CDR3 length is 17 residues. The chain's CDR3 is CASSRPRRGQSYNEQFF. CDR3 bases: TGTGCCAGCAGCCGACCCAGACGCGGTCAGTCCTACAATGAGCAGTTCTTC.